These 13 T cell receptor beta chains came from one sample sequenced in a study of T cell changes during pregnancy in multiple sclerosis. The protocol was immunoSEQ multiplex PCR, while the TCRdb copy is restricted to in-frame clones and leaves out a portion. The sample lists about 69,000 clones, approximately 91% seen once, with 1.4% in the top ten. The sequenced sample was peripheral blood, obtained in the third trimester of pregnancy. These receptor sequences come from a female donor with multiple sclerosis, enrolled in a pregnancy study.

V and J are TRBV18 and TRBJ2-1, with 11 bases matching TRBD2. Germline CDR1 and CDR2: KGHSH and LQKENI. V gave up 2 bases and J gave up 5 bases; unmatched junction bases: 14. The CDR3 totals 19 residues. As DNA, the CDR3 is TGTGCCAGCTCACCAGTCACCCGGCTACCGGGACTAGCGGACAATGAGCAGTTCTTC. Protein: CASSPVTRLPGLADNEQFF.

The J gene is TRBJ2-3, the V gene TRBV18; TRBD2 aligns across 8 bases. The ends lost 2 bases at V and 5 bases at J; junction bases unmatched: 9. This CDR3 has 16 residues. From germline, CDR1 is KGHSH and CDR2 LQKENI. In DNA, the CDR3 is TGTGCCAGCTCACCATGGCGGGGGGCCACCATAGATACGCAGTATTTT. This encodes CASSPWRGATIDTQYF.

The gene calls are TRBV28 and TRBJ2-7; D remains unclear. The CDR3 is 15 amino acids. Per the germline V gene, CDR1 is MDHEN and CDR2 is SYDVKM. Trimming removed 3 bases at V and 5 bases at J, with 17 bases between. CDR3 sequence: CASSFGRTTSDEQYF. Written as DNA, the CDR3 is TGTGCCAGCAGTTTTGGCCGTACCACCTCTGACGAGCAGTACTTC.

This rearrangement joins TRBV6-5 to TRBJ1-1, with D perhaps TRBD1 (6 bases). The CDR3 extends over 13 amino acids. V shed 6 bases and J shed 4 bases, with 12 bases lying between them. The V gene's germline CDR1 is MNHEY and CDR2 SVGAGI. DNA for the CDR3: TGTGCCAGCAGCCGCAGGGGACGCACTGAAGCTTTCTTT. As protein: CASSRRGRTEAFF.

The V call is TRBV2, the J call TRBJ1-6; possible D gene TRBD1, 6 bases. CDR1 and CDR2 (germline): SNHLY, FYNNEI. Trimming removed 6 bases at V and 14 bases at J, with 23 bases between. CDR3 size: 15 residues. The CDR3 bases are TGTGCCAGCAGACCCACCACAGGGAGCAGGTTGACCCTCCACTTT. It codes for CASRPTTGSRLTLHF.

The V and J genes are TRBV2 and TRBJ2-3, with D tentatively TRBD2 (7 bases). Trimming stripped 6 bases from V and 3 bases from J, with 19 bases between. The CDR3 runs to 16 residues. The V gene's germline CDR1 is SNHLY and CDR2 FYNNEI. The CDR3 DNA follows: TGTGCCAGCAGACTCGACGGGGGGCCGGCTACAGATACGCAGTATTTT. Protein: CASRLDGGPATDTQYF.

The chain joins TRBV19 to TRBJ2-4; D perhaps matches TRBD2 (5 bases). Germline V CDR1 and CDR2: LNHDA, SQIVND (reference sequence). The V and J ends lost 5 bases and 4 bases respectively, with 24 bases between them. This CDR3 has 18 amino acids. The CDR3 region is CASSPRWTAAVRKNIQYF. CDR3 nucleotides: TGTGCCAGTAGTCCCCGGTGGACGGCAGCGGTGAGGAAAAACATTCAGTACTTC.

Written as DNA, the CDR3 is TGCGCCAGCCCTCTAGGGGTTGTCTATGGCTACACCTTC. Protein sequence: CASPLGVVYGYTF. V is TRBV10-1 and J is TRBJ1-2, with a weak D call TRBD1 (5 bases). Germline V CDR1 and CDR2: WNHNN, SYGVQD (reference sequence). The CDR3 is 13 residues long. Trimming removed 8 bases from V and 4 bases from J, with 14 bases in between.

The V and J genes are TRBV28 and TRBJ1-2; D is possibly TRBD1 (5 bases). Trimming removed 2 bases from V and 4 bases from J, with 11 bases in between. This CDR3 has 14 residues. In germline, CDR1 is MDHEN, CDR2 SYDVKM. The CDR3 loop reads CASSLRRVGYGYTF. The CDR3 region has the DNA TGTGCCAGCAGTTTACGCAGGGTTGGCTATGGCTACACCTTC.

Regarding this clone: Germline and junction disagree at one end, which may indicate a read error. The J gene is TRBJ2-7, the V gene TRBV11-1; perhaps TRBD2 as D (5 bases). CDR1 and CDR2 (germline): SGHAT, FQDESV (reference sequence). The CDR3 extends over 13 amino acids. In DNA form, the CDR3 reads TGTGCCAGCAGCTTAGAGGACTCATACGGGCAGTACTTC. Protein: CASSLEDSYGQYF.

The chain links TRBV6-6 to TRBJ1-1; TRBD1 agrees at 10 bases. The J segment lost 9 bases and the V segment lost 4 bases, leaving 8 bases of the junction unmatched. This CDR3 spans 14 amino acids. The V gene's germline CDR1 is MNHNY and CDR2 SVGAGI (reference sequence). CDR3 DNA: TGTGCCAGCAGTTTCTCGGACAGGGGGAGGAAAGCTTTCTTT. Amino acid sequence: CASSFSDRGRKAFF.

V usage is TRBV5-1 and J usage is TRBJ1-2; possible D gene TRBD1, 6 bases. CDR3 length equals 11 residues. Germline CDR1 reads SGHRS; CDR2 reads YFSETQ. The ends were cut back, 7 bases at V and 6 bases at J, with 10 bases in the middle. CDR3 in DNA: TGCGCCAGCTCGGGGGGCGATGGCTACACCTTC. Protein: CASSGGDGYTF.

V is TRBV2 and J is TRBJ2-1; D call uncertain. Germline V gene data show CDR1 as SNHLY and CDR2 as FYNNEI. This CDR3 is built from 15 residues. Between the trimmed V and J ends, which lost 3 bases and 4 bases, there was a span of 13 bases. CDR3 sequence (DNA): TGTGCCAGCAGTGATGAACTCCCGATTTACAATGAGCAGTTCTTC. Residues: CASSDELPIYNEQFF.